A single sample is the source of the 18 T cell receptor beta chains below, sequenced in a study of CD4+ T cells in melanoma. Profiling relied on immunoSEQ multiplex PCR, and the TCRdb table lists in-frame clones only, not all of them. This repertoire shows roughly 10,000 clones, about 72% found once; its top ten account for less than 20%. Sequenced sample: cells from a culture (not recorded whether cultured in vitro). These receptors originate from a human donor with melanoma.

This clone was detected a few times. CDR3: CATSRGEETDGRETQYF. Here the CDR3 DNA reads TGTGCCACCAGCAGAGGGGAGGAGACGGACGGCCGCGAGACCCAGTACTTC. The rearrangement uses TRBV15 and TRBJ2-5; tentatively, D is TRBD2 (6 bases). Germline lookup yields CDR1 LNHNV and CDR2 YYDKDF (reference sequence). V lost 1 base and J 5 bases, leaving 20 bases between the germline ends. The CDR3 totals 17 residues. The full variable domain, with the rest looked up from reference TRBV15 and TRBJ2-5, is DAMVIQNPRYQVTQFGKPVTLSCSQTLNHNVMYWYQQKSSQAPKLLFHYYDKDFNNEADTPDNFQSRRPNTSFCFLDIRSPGLGDTAMYLCATSRGEETDGRETQYFGPGTRLLVL.

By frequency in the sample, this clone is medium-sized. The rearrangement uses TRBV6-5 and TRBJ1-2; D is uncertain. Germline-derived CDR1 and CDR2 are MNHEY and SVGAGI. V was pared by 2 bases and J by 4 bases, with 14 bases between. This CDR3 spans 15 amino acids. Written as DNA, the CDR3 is TGTGCCAGCAGTTACGGCGCAGGCGGATTCTATGGCTACACCTTC. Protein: CASSYGAGGFYGYTF.

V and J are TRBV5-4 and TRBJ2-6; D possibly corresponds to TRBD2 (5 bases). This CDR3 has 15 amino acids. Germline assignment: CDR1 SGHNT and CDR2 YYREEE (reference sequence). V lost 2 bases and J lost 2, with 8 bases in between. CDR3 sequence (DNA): TGTGCCAGCAGCTTAAAGAGGGCTGGGGCCAACGTCCTGACTTTC. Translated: CASSLKRAGANVLTF. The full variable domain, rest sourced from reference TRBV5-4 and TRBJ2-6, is ETGVTQSPTHLIKTRGQQVTLRCSSQSGHNTVSWYQQALGQGPQFIFQYYREEENGRGNFPPRFSGLQFPNYSSELNVNALELDDSALYLCASSLKRAGANVLTFGAGSRLTVL.

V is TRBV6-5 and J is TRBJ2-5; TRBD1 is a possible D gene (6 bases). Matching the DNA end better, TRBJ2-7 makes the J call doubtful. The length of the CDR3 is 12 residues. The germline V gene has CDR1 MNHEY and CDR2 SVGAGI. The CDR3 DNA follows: TGTGCCAGCAGCCCACAGGGCTACGAGCAGTACTTC. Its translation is CASSPQGYEQYF.

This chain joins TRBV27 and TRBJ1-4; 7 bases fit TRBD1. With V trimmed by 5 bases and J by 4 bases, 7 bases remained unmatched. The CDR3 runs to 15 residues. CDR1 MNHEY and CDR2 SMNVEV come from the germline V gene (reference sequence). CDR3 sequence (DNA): TGTGCCAGCAGTCTCGGACAGGCTAATAATGAAAAACTGTTTTTT. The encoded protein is CASSLGQANNEKLFF.

The CDR3 region has the DNA TGTGCCAGCAGCGCGACAGGGCCTAATTCACCCCTCCACTTT. Residues: CASSATGPNSPLHF. The chain couples TRBV7-3 to TRBJ1-6; the match to TRBD1 covers 7 bases. The ends lost 5 bases at V and 6 bases at J; junction bases unmatched: 4. Germline assignment: CDR1 SGHTA and CDR2 FQGTGA. The CDR3 is made up of 14 amino acids.

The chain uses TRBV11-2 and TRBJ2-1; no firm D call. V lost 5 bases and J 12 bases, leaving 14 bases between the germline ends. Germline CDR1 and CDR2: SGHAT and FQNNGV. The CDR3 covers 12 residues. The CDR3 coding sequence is TGTGCCAGCAGCCTGCAGTTGGTCCGGCAGTTCTTC. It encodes CASSLQLVRQFF.

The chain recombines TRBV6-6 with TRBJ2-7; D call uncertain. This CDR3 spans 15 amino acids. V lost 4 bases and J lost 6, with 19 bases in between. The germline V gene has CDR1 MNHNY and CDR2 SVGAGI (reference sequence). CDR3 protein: CASSSSADARLEQYF. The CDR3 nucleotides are TGTGCCAGCAGTTCCTCGGCCGATGCTAGGCTCGAGCAGTACTTC.

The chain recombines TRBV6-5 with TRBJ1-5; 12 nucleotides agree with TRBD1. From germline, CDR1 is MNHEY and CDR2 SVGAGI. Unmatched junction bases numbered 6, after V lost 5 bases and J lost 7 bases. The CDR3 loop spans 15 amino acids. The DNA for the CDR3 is TGTGCCAGCAGTACCGGGACAGGGGGCACGCAGCCCCAGCATTTT. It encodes CASSTGTGGTQPQHF.

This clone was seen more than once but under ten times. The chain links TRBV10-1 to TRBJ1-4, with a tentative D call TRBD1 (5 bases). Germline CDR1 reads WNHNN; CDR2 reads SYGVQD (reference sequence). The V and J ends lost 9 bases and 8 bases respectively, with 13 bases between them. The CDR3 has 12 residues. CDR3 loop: CASTGYREKLFF. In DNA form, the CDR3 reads TGCGCCAGTACCGGGTACAGGGAAAAACTGTTTTTT.

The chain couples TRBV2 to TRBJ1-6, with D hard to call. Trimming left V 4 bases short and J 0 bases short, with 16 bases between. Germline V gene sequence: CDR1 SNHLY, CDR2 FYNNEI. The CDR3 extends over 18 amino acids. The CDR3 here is CASSGILVVSSYNSPLHF. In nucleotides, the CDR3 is TGTGCCAGCAGTGGAATACTGGTAGTGAGCTCCTATAATTCACCCCTCCACTTT.

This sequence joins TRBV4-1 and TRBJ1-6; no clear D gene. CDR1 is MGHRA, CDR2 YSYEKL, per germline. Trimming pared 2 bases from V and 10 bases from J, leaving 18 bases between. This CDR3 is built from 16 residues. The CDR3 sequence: CASSQPRQGPRSPLHF. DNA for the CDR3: TGCGCCAGCAGCCAACCACGACAAGGGCCTAGGTCACCCCTCCACTTT.

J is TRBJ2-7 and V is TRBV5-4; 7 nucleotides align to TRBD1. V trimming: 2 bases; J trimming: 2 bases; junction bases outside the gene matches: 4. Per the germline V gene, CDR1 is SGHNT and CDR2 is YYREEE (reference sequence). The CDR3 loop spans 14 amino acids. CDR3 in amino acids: CASSLGTAAYEQYF. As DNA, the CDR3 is TGTGCCAGCAGCTTAGGGACAGCAGCCTACGAGCAGTACTTC. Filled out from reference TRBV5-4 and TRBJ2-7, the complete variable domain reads ETGVTQSPTHLIKTRGQQVTLRCSSQSGHNTVSWYQQALGQGPQFIFQYYREEENGRGNFPPRFSGLQFPNYSSELNVNALELDDSALYLCASSLGTAAYEQYFGPGTRLTVT.

CDR3: CASGRGLSNQPQHF. CDR3 sequence (DNA): TGTGCCAGCGGCAGGGGCTTGAGCAATCAGCCCCAGCATTTT. The rearrangement links TRBV2 to TRBJ1-5, with a tentative D call TRBD1 (6 bases). The V end lost 8 bases, the J end lost 1 base, and 12 bases lay between the germline ends. The CDR3 runs to 14 residues. CDR1 and CDR2 from the germline V gene are SNHLY and FYNNEI.

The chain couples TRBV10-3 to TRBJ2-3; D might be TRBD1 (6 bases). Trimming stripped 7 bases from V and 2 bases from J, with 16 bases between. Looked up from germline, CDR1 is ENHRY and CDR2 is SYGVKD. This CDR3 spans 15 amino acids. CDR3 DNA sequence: TGTGCCATCAAGGATGGGCAGGGGTACACAGATACGCAGTATTTT. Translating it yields CAIKDGQGYTDTQYF.

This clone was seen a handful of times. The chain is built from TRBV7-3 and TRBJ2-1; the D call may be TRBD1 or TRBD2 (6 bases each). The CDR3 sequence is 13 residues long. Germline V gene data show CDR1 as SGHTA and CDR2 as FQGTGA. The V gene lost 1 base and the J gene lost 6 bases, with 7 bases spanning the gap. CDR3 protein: CASSLKGGNEQFF. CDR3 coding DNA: TGTGCCAGCAGCTTAAAGGGGGGCAATGAGCAGTTCTTC.

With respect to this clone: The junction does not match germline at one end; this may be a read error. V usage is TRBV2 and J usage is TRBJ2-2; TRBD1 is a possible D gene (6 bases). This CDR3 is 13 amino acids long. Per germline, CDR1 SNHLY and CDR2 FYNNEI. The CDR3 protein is CASNQGNPGELFF. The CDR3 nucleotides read TGTGCCAGCAACCAGGGGAACCCCGGGGAGCTGTTTTTT.

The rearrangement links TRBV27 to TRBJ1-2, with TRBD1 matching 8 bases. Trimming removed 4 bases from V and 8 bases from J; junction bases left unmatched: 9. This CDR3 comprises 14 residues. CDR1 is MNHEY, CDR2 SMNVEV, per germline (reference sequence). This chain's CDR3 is CASSSSGTGSGYTF. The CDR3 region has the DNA TGTGCCAGCAGTTCCTCCGGGACAGGCTCCGGCTACACCTTC.